This T cell receptor (beta chain) was identified in a study of identical twins. Study results and caveats: Model-predicted out-of-frame TCR alpha sharing fell below observed values in monozygotic twins. Out-of-frame alpha sequences shared by twins were enriched for low generation probability. Fewer insertions characterized abundant cord blood beta clonotypes, whereas memory repertoires showed none.

MiXCR was run by TCRdb on the 5' RACE reads, yielding one entry per CDR3 protein. The table lists 570,000 or so distinct CDR3 sequences, approximately 10% of them singletons. Trimming cost V 6 bases and J 8 bases; bases outside gene matches: 13. The CDR3 length is 16 residues. In germline, CDR1 is SQVTM, CDR2 ANQGSEA. This clonotype was recorded a few times. Its target is unknown. The same sample was also used in a study of yellow fever vaccine responses in identical twins.

The chain links TRBV29-1 to TRBJ2-1, with 13 bases aligning to TRBD2. Specimen: PBMCs. The TCR was taken from a young woman in good health. CDR3 sequence reads: CSVDPLLAGGGDEQFF. In nucleotides, the CDR3 is TGCAGCGTCGACCCTTTACTAGCGGGAGGGGGGGATGAGCAGTTCTTC.